Below, 11 T cell receptor beta chains from the same sample are listed, as sequenced in a study of cytomegalovirus exposure and HLA in healthy donors (TCRdb year 2017). Library preparation used the immunoSEQ multiplex PCR assay. The multiplex PCR relied on a mix of 60 forward primers for TCR Vbeta segments and 13 reverse primers for TCR Jbeta segments. The source is immuneACCESS, and TCRdb retained only in-frame sequences with V and J called. Part of the clones is not carried over; for the studies checked, unresolved V genes explain less than half of this, and the remainder is unexplained. The sample includes about 140,000 clones, with 65% to 80% observed a single time. The ten largest make up about 4% of the sample. Material: PBMCs. These receptors all stem from a male donor in good health and CMV-seronegative.

V and J are TRBV28 and TRBJ2-7; TRBD1 matches at 9 bases. Germline assignment: CDR1 MDHEN and CDR2 SYDVKM. The CDR3 has 15 amino acids. J was trimmed by 1 base and V by 2 bases; bases with no gene match: 3. The CDR3 nucleotides are TGTGCCAGCAGTTTAGGTGGGACAGGGTCCTACGAGCAGTACTTC. The encoded protein is CASSLGGTGSYEQYF.

The chain uses TRBV19 and TRBJ2-2; 7 positions agree with TRBD2. The junction had 8 bases not matched to a gene; V was cut back by 6 bases and J by 7 bases. The length of the CDR3 is 14 residues. CDR1 is LNHDA, CDR2 SQIVND, per germline (reference sequence). CDR3 sequence: CASRAGVSVGELFF. CDR3 coding DNA: TGTGCCAGTAGGGCGGGAGTTTCGGTCGGGGAGCTGTTTTTT.

This sequence joins TRBV9 and TRBJ1-6; no firm D call. Germline loops: CDR1 SGDLS, CDR2 YYNGEE. Trimming left V 3 bases short and J 7 bases short, with 14 bases between. The CDR3 has 15 residues. CDR3 sequence reads: CASSAYPRKNSPLHF. The CDR3, as DNA: TGTGCCAGCAGCGCGTACCCCAGGAAGAATTCACCCCTCCACTTT.

V usage is TRBV27 and J usage is TRBJ1-2; D may be TRBD1 (5 bases). The V gene lost 6 bases and the J gene lost 5 bases, with 13 bases spanning the gap. The germline CDR1 and CDR2 sequences are MNHEY and SMNVEV (reference sequence). The CDR3 contains 13 residues. The CDR3, as DNA: TGTGCCAGCAGCCTTACTCGGGGGTATGGCTACACCTTC. This gives the protein CASSLTRGYGYTF.

The rearrangement joins TRBV27 to TRBJ1-5; D might be TRBD1 (6 bases). This CDR3 is built from 13 residues. Germline lookup yields CDR1 MNHEY and CDR2 SMNVEV (reference sequence). Trimming took off 6 bases at V and 11 bases at J, with 17 bases between the two ends. Here the CDR3 reads CASSSTGQGTQHF. The CDR3 coding sequence is TGTGCCAGCAGCTCCACCGGGCAGGGGACCCAGCATTTT.

This clone was detected once. The J gene is TRBJ1-5, the V gene TRBV18; a possible D gene is TRBD1 (5 bases). Germline CDR1 and CDR2: KGHSH and LQKENI. This CDR3 has 16 residues. V was trimmed by 3 bases and J by 3 bases, leaving 15 bases between them. CDR3 residues: CASSPTSGGFNQPQHF. The CDR3 nucleotides are TGTGCCAGCTCACCTACATCCGGGGGGTTCAATCAGCCCCAGCATTTT.

The chain links TRBV5-5 to TRBJ1-2; D uncertain. There are 13 residues in the CDR3. Germline V gene sequence: CDR1 SGHKS, CDR2 YYEKEE (reference sequence). V lost 0 bases and J lost 8, with 11 bases in between. The CDR3 sequence: CASSLELGSGYTF. CDR3 coding DNA: TGTGCCAGCAGCTTGGAGCTGGGCTCGGGCTACACCTTC.

This clone was counted between two and nine times. The V call is TRBV27, the J call TRBJ1-1; maybe TRBD1 (5 bases). The CDR3 consists of 15 residues. Trimming pared 3 bases from V and 2 bases from J, leaving 13 bases between. Germline V lookup: CDR1 MNHEY, CDR2 SMNVEV (reference sequence). CDR3 bases: TGTGCCAGCAGTTTTTTGAACAGGAGAAACACTGAAGCTTTCTTT. Its protein is CASSFLNRRNTEAFF.

V and J are TRBV11-3 and TRBJ2-7, with a tentative D call TRBD2 (6 bases). The CDR3 length is 14 residues. V was shortened by 5 bases and J by 5 bases, with 16 bases between the two germline ends. Germline V gene sequence: CDR1 SGHNT, CDR2 YENEEA. The CDR3 spells CASSPNGEVDEQYF. CDR3 nucleotide sequence: TGTGCCAGCAGCCCTAATGGGGAGGTCGACGAGCAGTACTTC.

The chain is built from TRBV4-3 and TRBJ2-2; tentative D call: TRBD1 (5 bases). Between the trimmed V and J ends, which lost 2 bases and 2 bases, there was a span of 9 bases. Germline CDR1 LGHNA, CDR2 YSLEER. This CDR3 region has 15 residues. CDR3 amino acids: CASSQYQGNTGELFF. Here the CDR3 DNA reads TGCGCCAGCAGCCAATATCAGGGAAACACCGGGGAGCTGTTTTTT.

The chain joins TRBV25-1 to TRBJ1-5, with a weak D call TRBD1 (6 bases). Germline V gene data show CDR1 as MGHDK and CDR2 as SYGVNS. The CDR3 totals 12 residues. The ends were cut back, 3 bases at V and 9 bases at J, with 9 bases in the middle. The CDR3 loop is CASSDARGPQHF. Here the CDR3 DNA reads TGTGCCAGCAGTGATGCCAGGGGGCCCCAGCATTTT.